This TCR beta chain stems from a study of blood T cell repertoires in COVID-19. Turning to the study itself: Both acute and convalescent COVID-19 samples were obtained from the United States, Italy and Spain. In each case, the material was cDNA or gDNA derived from T cells, B-cell-depleted T cells, or PBMCs.

Authors' methods: Nucleated cell counts were estimated from reference gene primer amplification. Produced via immunoSEQ multiplex PCR; TCRdb's table is partial and in-frame only. Clone size and V and J calls were adopted from that table, with D and trimming inferred from the DNA. The sample consists of some 130,000 clones, roughly 88% of them appearing once. The sample holds one count of this clone. Sequenced input: peripheral blood. This receptor was taken from a man between 45 and 60 years old with acute or convalescent COVID-19.

CDR3 in amino acids: CASSSGQPGQQAFF. Here the CDR3 DNA reads TGTGCCAGCAGTTCTGGCCAACCGGGACAGCAGGCTTTCTTT. This chain uses TRBV28 with TRBJ1-1; 7 bases are shared with TRBD1. There are 14 residues in the CDR3. Germline assignment: CDR1 MDHEN and CDR2 SYDVKM. J lost 11 bases, V lost 4 bases, and 13 bases had no gene match.